The 5 T cell receptor beta chains below were found in one sample sequenced in a study of glioma-infiltrating T cells after dendritic cell vaccination (TCRdb year 2016). The library was generated by the immunoSEQ multiplex PCR assay. TCRdb took over this immuneACCESS table, retaining in-frame rearrangements with V and J assigned. Such tables are incomplete; in checked studies, under half of the missing clones stem from an unresolved V gene, and the remainder is unexplained. The sample includes 40,000 to 60,000 clones, with 85% observed a single time. The ten largest clones add up to more than 9.5% of the sample. The sample consisted of blood, taken before dendritic cell vaccination. The source is a human donor with glioblastoma.

The genes are TRBV5-8 and TRBJ2-1; a possible D gene is TRBD1 (6 bases). CDR1 and CDR2 (germline): SGHTS, YDEGEE. The CDR3 length is 15 residues. V lost 0 bases, J lost 8 bases, and 15 bases lay in between. CDR3 nucleotide sequence: TGTGCCAGCAGCTTGGGGGGGCTAACTGGCGATGAGCAGTTCTTC. Amino acids: CASSLGGLTGDEQFF.

The chain joins TRBV18 to TRBJ1-4, with TRBD1 as a possible D gene (5 bases). CDR1 is KGHSH, CDR2 LQKENI, per germline. The CDR3 covers 14 residues. Trimming left V 3 bases short and J 8 bases short, with 13 bases between. The CDR3 spells CASSPGGAREKLFF. The CDR3 DNA sequence: TGTGCCAGCTCACCTGGCGGGGCCCGGGAAAAACTGTTTTTT.

The V and J genes are TRBV19 and TRBJ1-5; 9 bases are shared with TRBD1. There are 18 residues in the CDR3. Germline V gene data show CDR1 as LNHDA and CDR2 as SQIVND (reference sequence). J gave up 1 base and V 5 bases, and 12 bases lay outside the gene matches. CDR3: CASSGNRDRVESNQPQHF. The CDR3 coding sequence is TGTGCCAGTAGTGGAAACCGGGACAGGGTCGAGAGCAATCAGCCCCAGCATTTT.

The rearrangement uses TRBV28 and TRBJ1-5; the D is unclear. The CDR3 has 17 amino acids. Deletions cut 7 bases from V and 0 bases from J, with 19 bases between. CDR1 and CDR2 (germline): MDHEN, SYDVKM. Here the CDR3 DNA reads TGTGCCAGCACTCTGACCTTGGAGGCCGATAGCAATCAGCCCCAGCATTTT. Translated: CASTLTLEADSNQPQHF.

This chain joins TRBV11-3 and TRBJ2-5; 11 positions match TRBD2. The V gene end was trimmed by 5 bases and the J gene end by 7 bases; junction bases not matched to a gene: 6. This CDR3 has 14 amino acids. Germline assignment: CDR1 SGHNT and CDR2 YENEEA. CDR3 coding DNA: TGTGCCAGCAGCCCGACTAGCGGGGTTGGGACCCAGTACTTC. It specifies CASSPTSGVGTQYF.